This T cell receptor (beta chain) was identified during a study of blood T cell repertoires in COVID-19. In the study overall: Researchers got acute and convalescent COVID-19 samples from the United States, Italy and Spain. PBMCs, B-cell-depleted T cells, or T cells were the source of the cDNA or gDNA that made up the material.

This clone came up once. CDR3 length: 13 residues. CDR1 is MNHEY, CDR2 SVGAGI, per germline. The V end lost 5 bases, the J end lost 8 bases, and 13 bases lay between the germline ends. Original analysis: How many nucleated cells were present was estimated from reference gene primer amplification. Data came from immunoSEQ multiplex PCR; TCRdb stores just in-frame clones and leaves some out. That table gives V, J and clone size, and the DNA gave D and trimming. This sample has some 260,000 clones, with approximately 86% found just once. Input material: peripheral blood. This chain joins TRBV6-5 and TRBJ1-3; D unclear. The TCR was taken from a woman aged 25 to 39 with acute or convalescent COVID-19. The CDR3, as DNA: TGTGCCAGCAGTCTTGCGACTTGGGACACCATATATTTT. Residues: CASSLATWDTIYF.